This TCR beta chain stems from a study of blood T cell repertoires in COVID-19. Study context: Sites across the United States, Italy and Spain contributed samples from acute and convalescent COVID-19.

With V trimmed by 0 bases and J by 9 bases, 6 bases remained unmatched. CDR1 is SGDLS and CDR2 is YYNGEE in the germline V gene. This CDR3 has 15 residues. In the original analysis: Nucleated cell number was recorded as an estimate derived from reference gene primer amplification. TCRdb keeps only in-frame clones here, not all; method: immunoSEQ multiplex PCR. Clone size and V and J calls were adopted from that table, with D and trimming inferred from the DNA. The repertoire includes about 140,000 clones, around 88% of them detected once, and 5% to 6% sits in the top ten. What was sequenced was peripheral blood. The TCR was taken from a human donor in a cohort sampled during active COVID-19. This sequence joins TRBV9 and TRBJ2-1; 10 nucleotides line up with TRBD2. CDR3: CASSVAPSGGAEQFF. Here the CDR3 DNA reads TGTGCCAGCAGCGTAGCGCCTAGCGGGGGTGCTGAGCAGTTCTTC.